The 7 T cell receptor beta chains reported below all come from one sample, sequenced in a study of cytotoxic CD8 clonotypes in ibrutinib-treated CLL. Using immunoSEQ multiplex PCR, the repertoire was profiled, and TCRdb retains in-frame clones only, with some absent. Of some 200,000 clones listed, roughly 77% are singletons. This sample comprised PBMCs, obtained after 12 months of ibrutinib treatment. Receptors were obtained from a human donor with chronic lymphocytic leukemia.

Only one count was recorded for this clone. CDR3: CASSEVTGPNEKLFF. CDR3 DNA sequence: TGTGCCAGCAGTGAGGTGACAGGACCCAATGAAAAACTGTTTTTT. This chain connects TRBV6-1 to TRBJ1-4; tentative D call: TRBD1 (6 bases). This CDR3 region has 15 residues. The germline V and J ends were trimmed by 3 bases and 5 bases, with 13 bases remaining between them. CDR1 and CDR2 from the germline V gene are MNHNS and SASEGT.

A few counts support this clone. This chain connects TRBV15 to TRBJ1-1; D uncertain. Germline values: CDR1 LNHNV, CDR2 YYDKDF (reference sequence). Deletions cut 3 bases from V and 11 bases from J, with 22 bases between. The CDR3 sequence is 15 residues long. In DNA form, the CDR3 reads TGTGCCACCAGCAGGCGTGGAGGCATTGGGCCGGAGGCTTTCTTT. Amino acids: CATSRRGGIGPEAFF. The whole variable domain, filled in from reference TRBV15 and TRBJ1-1, reads DAMVIQNPRYQVTQFGKPVTLSCSQTLNHNVMYWYQQKSSQAPKLLFHYYDKDFNNEADTPDNFQSRRPNTSFCFLDIRSPGLGDTAMYLCATSRRGGIGPEAFFGQGTRLTVV.

This clone was seen just once. The chain has TRBV10-3 and TRBJ2-1; perhaps TRBD2 as D (6 bases). The germline V gene has CDR1 ENHRY and CDR2 SYGVKD. Trimming left V 11 bases short and J 7 bases short, with 21 bases between. The CDR3 runs to 14 residues. The CDR3 nucleotides are TGTGCCTCGTCCGGGACTGAAGGGTTGAATGAGCAGTTCTTC. This codes for CASSGTEGLNEQFF.

The chain carries TRBV2 and TRBJ2-1, with D perhaps TRBD1 (6 bases). Trimming shortened V by 6 bases and J by 8 bases, and 23 bases separated the two germline ends. Germline V gene data show CDR1 as SNHLY and CDR2 as FYNNEI. The CDR3 has 16 residues. DNA of the CDR3: TGTGCCAGCAGGGCTGGGTCAGGCAGGGGTGTGGATGAGCAGTTCTTC. Amino acids: CASRAGSGRGVDEQFF.

The chain recombines TRBV28 with TRBJ2-1, with 7 bases identical to TRBD2. CDR1 is MDHEN, CDR2 SYDVKM, per germline. Germline trimming cut 2 bases from V and 2 bases from J; bases unmatched to any gene: 6. The CDR3 sequence is 16 residues long. Here the CDR3 reads CASSLTSGATYNEQFF. As DNA, the CDR3 is TGTGCCAGCAGTTTAACCAGCGGGGCCACCTACAATGAGCAGTTCTTC.

J is TRBJ1-2 and V is TRBV7-2, with D perhaps TRBD1 (5 bases). V was pared by 3 bases and J by 0 bases, with 8 bases between. The CDR3 spans 14 residues. Germline V gene sequence: CDR1 SGHTA, CDR2 FQGNSA. CDR3 amino acids: CASSFKGSNYGYTF. CDR3 bases: TGTGCCAGCAGCTTTAAGGGGTCTAACTATGGCTACACCTTC.

This clone has a handful of counts. This chain connects TRBV30 to TRBJ1-5; D is unclear. The germline V gene encodes CDR1 GTSNPN and CDR2 SVGIG (reference sequence). The CDR3 runs to 13 residues. Trimming took off 2 bases at V and 7 bases at J, with 12 bases between the two ends. CDR3 sequence reads: CAWSLLLDQPQHF. The CDR3 bases are TGTGCCTGGAGTCTGTTATTAGACCAGCCCCAGCATTTT.